This T cell receptor (beta chain) was sequenced in a study of a mutant IDH1 vaccine in newly diagnosed glioma. Points on this clone: Its antigen is unidentified.

Specified time point: week 47, end of study. The vaccine gave 300 ug of a 20-mer mutant IDH1 peptide subcutaneously per dose. Measured with immunoSEQ multiplex PCR; TCRdb has only the in-frame clones, and not every one. The data contain tens of thousands of clones, 60% to 85% of them singletons. Sequenced here: PBMCs, sampled from a glioma patient whose treatment included an IDH1 peptide vaccine. This clonotype was obtained from a man in his forties or fifties with glioma.

The CDR3 loop is CASSPNHGTDYGYTF. The CDR3 region has the DNA TGTGCCAGCAGCCCAAACCACGGGACGGATTATGGCTACACCTTC. V usage is TRBV13 and J usage is TRBJ1-2, with TRBD1 as a possible D gene (5 bases). Trimming stripped 5 bases from V and 5 bases from J, with 18 bases between. The germline V gene has CDR1 PRHDT and CDR2 FYEKMQ (reference sequence). This CDR3 contains 15 residues.